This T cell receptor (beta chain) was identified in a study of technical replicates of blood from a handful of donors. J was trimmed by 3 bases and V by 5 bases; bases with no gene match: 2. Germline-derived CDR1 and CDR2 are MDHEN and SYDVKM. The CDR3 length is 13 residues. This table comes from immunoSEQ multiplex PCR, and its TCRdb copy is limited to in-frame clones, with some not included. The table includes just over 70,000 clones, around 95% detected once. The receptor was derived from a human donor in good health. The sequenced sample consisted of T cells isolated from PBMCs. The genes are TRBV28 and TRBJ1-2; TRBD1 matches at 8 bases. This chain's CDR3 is CASSVTGDYGYTF. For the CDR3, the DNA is TGTGCCAGCAGTGTGACAGGGGACTATGGCTACACCTTC.